This TCR beta chain is drawn from a study of cytomegalovirus exposure and HLA in healthy donors. Study summary: From donors who were HLA-typed, an early data release held approximately 84 million unique TCRs. Regarding the study as a whole: In a later analysis, TCR beta V- and J-gene trimming was associated with a missense DCLRE1C variant.

13 Jbeta primers and 60 Vbeta primers were used for the PCR. The assay was immunoSEQ multiplex PCR, and TCRdb's table has in-frame clones only and misses some. The sample gives 160,000 or so clones, around three quarters of which show up once; approximately 1.5% is in the top ten. A word on this clone: No antigen is known for it.

Donors likely had unrecorded immune exposures despite being nominally healthy when sampled. The CDR3 consists of 14 residues. V was cut by 7 bases and J by 2 bases, with 9 bases left in between. Germline V gene lookup returns CDR1 MNHNS and CDR2 SASEGT. Input material: PBMCs. V and J are TRBV6-1 and TRBJ2-6; D possibly corresponds to TRBD1 (6 bases). This clonotype was obtained from a man aged 40-49 years in good health and CMV-seronegative. Here the CDR3 DNA reads TGTGCCAGCATAGACAGGCCTGGGGCCAACGTCCTGACTTTC. Protein product: CASIDRPGANVLTF.